This TCR beta chain appears in the sequencing data of a study of blood T cell dynamics during melanoma immunotherapy. Only in-frame clones appear in the TCRdb table, and some are missing; sequencing was by immunoSEQ multiplex PCR. The table shows tens of thousands of clones, with approximately 88% occurring only once. Documented time point: week 3, after first cycle of checkpoint inhibitor. The CDR3 sequence is 14 residues long. Germline V gene sequence: CDR1 MNHNS, CDR2 SASEGT. V lost 7 bases, J lost 8 bases, and 20 bases lay in between. This sequence joins TRBV6-1 and TRBJ1-2, with D possibly matching TRBD1 (5 bases). The input for sequencing was blood, taken from a patient treated with checkpoint blockade. The source of this sequence is a human donor with melanoma. CDR3 sequence reads: CASILTWGDGGYTF. The CDR3 region has the DNA TGTGCCAGCATCCTCACTTGGGGGGACGGAGGCTACACCTTC.